These T cell receptor beta chains were read from a single sample in a study of blood T cell repertoires in COVID-19. Sequencing used immunoSEQ multiplex PCR; TCRdb keeps in-frame clones, though not all of them. The sample lists 50,000 to 65,000 clones, under 90% occurring once. The sequenced material came from peripheral blood. These receptors came from a man aged 45-65 years with active COVID-19. The CDR3 runs from the conserved cysteine through the conserved F or W. D genes are given only for firm matches. Clone size is stated in some rows and not others, as once, few, many or a class when expanded.

clone_size j_call d_call v_call cdr3_nt cdr3_aa
NA TRBJ2-3 NA TRBV5-1 TGCGCCAGCAGCTTTGCGGCCACAGATACGCAGTATTTT CASSFAATDTQYF
few TRBJ2-7 TRBD1 TRBV5-8 TGTGCCAGCAGCCTAGGGCAGGGGGCCTACGAGCAGTACTTC CASSLGQGAYEQYF
NA TRBJ1-3 NA TRBV10-3 TGTGCCATCAGTTACTCCTCGACAGGCTCCGGAAACACCATATATTTT CAISYSSTGSGNTIYF
NA TRBJ1-6 NA TRBV19 TGTGCCAGTAGTTCGAGATTACAGTCACCCCTCCACTTT CASSSRLQSPLHF
NA TRBJ1-1 NA TRBV4-1 TGCGCCAGCAGCCAAGGCACCCAGGACACTGAAGCTTTCTTT CASSQGTQDTEAFF
NA TRBJ2-7 TRBD2 TRBV11-2 TGTGCCAGCAGCCCCGGACTAGCGGACGAGCAGTACTTC CASSPGLADEQYF
NA TRBJ2-2 NA TRBV7-3 TGTGCCAGCAGCTCCCCCCTAGCCCGCGGGGAGCTGTTTTTT CASSSPLARGELFF
few TRBJ1-1 NA TRBV6-5 TGTGCCAGCAGTTACTCGGGGGCAGGGAACACTGAAGCTTTCTTT CASSYSGAGNTEAFF
NA TRBJ1-4 TRBD1 TRBV27 TGTGCCAGCAGTAGGACAGGGGGGAACGAAAAACTGTTTTTT CASSRTGGNEKLFF
NA TRBJ2-7 TRBD1 TRBV12-3/TRBV12-4 TGTGCCAGCACCTGGACAGGGTCCTACGAGCAGTACTTC CASTWTGSYEQYF
NA TRBJ2-4 TRBD2 TRBV4-2 TGTGCCAGCAGCCAAGCAGCGGGAGTACGAAACATTCAGTACTTC CASSQAAGVRNIQYF
NA TRBJ2-5 TRBD1 TRBV7-2 TGTGCCAGCAGCTACCGGACAGGGGACCAAGAGACCCAGTACTTC CASSYRTGDQETQYF
NA TRBJ2-3 NA TRBV10-1 TGCGCCAGCAACTTCCCTGGGGGCCTATACACAGATACGCAGTATTTT CASNFPGGLYTDTQYF
NA TRBJ2-5 NA TRBV4-1 TGCGCCAGCAGCCAAGTAGTTCCCTTGCGCCCCAAGACCCAGTACTTC CASSQVVPLRPKTQYF
few TRBJ2-7 TRBD1 TRBV19 TGTGCCACCTCCCTAGGGGGCAGCACCTACGAGCAGTACTTC CATSLGGSTYEQYF
NA TRBJ1-4 NA TRBV2 TGTGCCAGCAGTGAAGGGGCGGCGGGGGAAAAACTGTTTTTT CASSEGAAGEKLFF
NA TRBJ1-4 NA TRBV5-1 TGCGCCAGCAGCTTGGGAACAGATGTTAATGAAAAACTGTTTTTT CASSLGTDVNEKLFF
NA TRBJ2-1 TRBD2 TRBV11-3 TGTGCCAGCAGCTTAGGGTTGGCGGGGGGTAGCAATGAGCAGTTCTTC CASSLGLAGGSNEQFF
NA TRBJ1-1 NA TRBV10-3 TGTGCCATCAGTGAGCCCTCCACAAACACTGAAGCTTTCTTT CAISEPSTNTEAFF
once TRBJ2-7 NA TRBV18 TGTGCCAGCTCACCCGAAACAGACATCTACGAGCAGTACTTC CASSPETDIYEQYF
NA TRBJ1-2 NA TRBV3-1/TRBV3-2 TGTGCCAGCAGCCAAGGCCCCGGCGGGAACTATGGCTACACCTTC CASSQGPGGNYGYTF
NA TRBJ2-2 TRBD1 TRBV25-1 TGTGCCAGCCGGACAGGGAGGTATTCCGGGGAGCTGTTTTTT CASRTGRYSGELFF
NA TRBJ2-5 TRBD2 TRBV5-3 TGTGCCAGAAGCTGGAGCGGGAGCGAAGAGACCCAGTACTTC CARSWSGSEETQYF
NA TRBJ2-5 TRBD2 TRBV6-2/TRBV6-3 TGTGCCAGCAGTTACTCGAACCTAGCGGGAGAGACCCAGTACTTC CASSYSNLAGETQYF
once TRBJ2-2 TRBD2 TRBV5-1 TGCGCCAGCAGCTTGGACGGGGGGAAGAACACCGGGGAGCTGTTTTTT CASSLDGGKNTGELFF
once TRBJ1-2 NA TRBV29-1 TGCAGCGTTGAAGATCACGGTCGTTATGGCTACACCTTC CSVEDHGRYGYTF
NA TRBJ2-7 TRBD2 TRBV4-2 TGTGCCAGCAGCCAAGATGGGAGCGGGGGGCCCTACGAGCAGTACTTC CASSQDGSGGPYEQYF
NA TRBJ2-2 NA TRBV29-1 TGCAGCGCGAAACGTCCGGGACAGAACACCGGGGAGCTGTTTTTT CSAKRPGQNTGELFF
NA TRBJ2-7 NA TRBV3-1/TRBV3-2 TGTGCCAGCAGCCAAGATCCGCAGGGGAGCTACGAGCAGTACTTC CASSQDPQGSYEQYF
NA TRBJ2-3 TRBD1 TRBV15 TGTGCCACCAGCAGTCCCGACAGGGGAGGAACAGATACGCAGTATTTT CATSSPDRGGTDTQYF
NA TRBJ1-2 TRBD1 TRBV2 TGTGCCAGCAGTGTGTACAGGGGCTATGGCTACACCTTC CASSVYRGYGYTF
NA TRBJ2-4 NA TRBV7-9 TGTGCCAGCAGCTCTCAGTGGGGCCAGACTCTAGCCAAAAACATTCAGTACTTC CASSSQWGQTLAKNIQYF
NA TRBJ1-1 TRBD1 TRBV2 TGTGCCAGCAAGGTGGACAGGGACACTGAAGCTTTCTTT CASKVDRDTEAFF
once TRBJ1-2 NA TRBV19 TGTGCCAGTAGCGTTGGGCGCCCATATGGCTACACCTTC CASSVGRPYGYTF
NA TRBJ1-5 TRBD1 TRBV27 TGTGCCAGCAGTCCGCGGGACAGGGGATATGGACAGCCCCAGCATTTT CASSPRDRGYGQPQHF
NA TRBJ2-3 TRBD2 TRBV5-8 TGTGCCAGCAAAGCGGGACTGCTTAGCACAGATACGCAGTATTTT CASKAGLLSTDTQYF
many TRBJ1-1 TRBD1 TRBV6-6 TGTGCCACGTATACCGGGACAGAGAACACTGAAGCTTTCTTT CATYTGTENTEAFF
NA TRBJ2-7 TRBD1 TRBV2 TGTGCCAGCCGACCGGGACAGGGGGCGTCCGAGCAGTACTTC CASRPGQGASEQYF
NA TRBJ2-1 TRBD2 TRBV25-1 TGTGCCAGCAGTGAACAGCGGGAGGGGGTTGAGCAGTTCTTC CASSEQREGVEQFF
NA TRBJ2-5 TRBD2 TRBV7-2 TGTGCCAGCAGCTTAGCGCTAGCGGCGGAGACCCAGTACTTC CASSLALAAETQYF
NA TRBJ1-3 NA TRBV6-1 TGTGCCAGCAGTGAAGCGTACAGGCCCGCTTACTCTGGAAACACCATATATTTT CASSEAYRPAYSGNTIYF
NA TRBJ1-1 TRBD1 TRBV30 TGTGCCTGGGACAGGGGCGCGAACACTGAAGCTTTCTTT CAWDRGANTEAFF
NA TRBJ2-7 NA TRBV5-1 TGCACCAACTGGGAGATAGGTTACGAGCAGTACTTC CTNWEIGYEQYF
NA TRBJ2-7 NA TRBV4-1 TGCGCCAGCAGCTCTAATAGGGGCAACGAGCAGTACTTC CASSSNRGNEQYF
NA TRBJ2-7 TRBD2 TRBV4-3 TGCGCCAGCAGCCAAGATTCTCCGGGACTAGCGGGAGGCGAGCAGTACTTC CASSQDSPGLAGGEQYF
NA TRBJ1-6 NA TRBV5-6 TGTGCCAGCAGCTTGGCGGGGTATAATTCACCCCTCCACTTT CASSLAGYNSPLHF
NA TRBJ2-2 NA TRBV18 TGTGCCAGCTCACCACTTGCGGGTGTCGGGGAGCTGTTTTTT CASSPLAGVGELFF
NA TRBJ1-2 TRBD1 TRBV28 TGTGCCAGCAGTGACAGGGAATGGTATGGCTACACCTTC CASSDREWYGYTF
NA TRBJ2-3 TRBD2 TRBV7-3 TGTGCCAGCAGCCCGGGACTAGCGGACACAGATACGCAGTATTTT CASSPGLADTDTQYF
NA TRBJ1-6 NA TRBV6-5 TGTGCCAGCAGTTACTCTGTAAGCAATTCACCCCTCCACTTT CASSYSVSNSPLHF